Below, 20 T cell receptor beta chains from the same sample are listed, as sequenced in a study of cytotoxic CD8 clonotypes in ibrutinib-treated CLL. Sequencing used immunoSEQ multiplex PCR; TCRdb keeps in-frame clones, though not all of them. This sample has around 300,000 clones, with almost 80% found just once. The material was PBMCs, obtained before ibrutinib treatment. All receptors derive from a human donor with chronic lymphocytic leukemia.

The rearrangement uses TRBV4-3 and TRBJ2-2, with 9 bases matching TRBD2. This CDR3 is built from 16 residues. With V trimmed by 4 bases and J by 7 bases, 10 bases remained unmatched. The germline V gene encodes CDR1 LGHNA and CDR2 YSLEER. The CDR3 is CASSPRAGGDGGELFF. The CDR3 DNA is TGCGCCAGCAGCCCACGAGCGGGAGGAGATGGCGGGGAGCTGTTTTTT.

The gene calls are TRBV30 and TRBJ2-1, with 10 bases aligning to TRBD2. The CDR3 consists of 15 residues. CDR1 is GTSNPN, CDR2 SVGIG, per germline (reference sequence). V was pared by 7 bases and J by 1 base, with 7 bases of the junction left unmatched. CDR3 in DNA: TGTGCCTCGGACCCGACTAGCGGGTCCTACAATGAGCAGTTCTTC. Protein product: CASDPTSGSYNEQFF. Full variable domain (rest looked up from reference TRBV30 and TRBJ2-1): SQTIHQWPATLVQPVGSPLSLECTVEGTSNPNLYWYRQAAGRGLQLLFYSVGIGQISSEVPQNLSASRPQDRQFILSSKKLLLSDSGFYLCASDPTSGSYNEQFFGPGTRLTVL.

The chain carries TRBV25-1 and TRBJ2-1; D ambiguous. The CDR3 runs 12 residues. Trimming left V 6 bases short and J 15 bases short, with 18 bases between. Per germline, CDR1 MGHDK and CDR2 SYGVNS. The chain's CDR3 is CASRPSLGLLFF. The CDR3 DNA sequence: TGTGCCAGCAGGCCCTCCCTGGGGTTACTGTTCTTC.

With regard to this clone: Other DNA sequences of this sample code for an identical CDR3. The chain combines TRBV18 with TRBJ2-2; D remains ambiguous. Trimming pared 6 bases from V and 1 base from J, leaving 12 bases between. The CDR3 is 15 amino acids. Germline V CDR1 and CDR2: KGHSH, LQKENI. The CDR3 protein is CASSPRTVNTGELFF. The CDR3 DNA sequence: TGTGCCAGCTCGCCTCGGACGGTGAACACCGGGGAGCTGTTTTTT.

This chain joins TRBV25-1 and TRBJ2-7, with D hard to call. The CDR3 contains 13 residues. CDR1 is MGHDK, CDR2 SYGVNS, per germline. The V gene lost 6 bases and the J gene lost 4 bases, with 13 bases spanning the gap. Here the CDR3 reads CASRISDGYEQYF. In nucleotides, the CDR3 is TGTGCCAGCAGGATTTCGGACGGATACGAGCAGTACTTC.

J is TRBJ2-1 and V is TRBV19; 7 bases match TRBD2. The junction had 6 bases not matched to a gene; V was cut back by 5 bases and J by 2 bases. Looked up from germline, CDR1 is LNHDA and CDR2 is SQIVND (reference sequence). This CDR3 has 15 residues. CDR3 in DNA: TGTGCCAGTAGTCCGCTGGCGGGAGCCTACAATGAGCAGTTCTTC. Protein: CASSPLAGAYNEQFF.

V is TRBV9 and J is TRBJ2-1; 8 bases line up with TRBD2. CDR3 length equals 16 residues. The germline V gene has CDR1 SGDLS and CDR2 YYNGEE. V lost 2 bases, J lost 7 bases, and 11 bases stayed unmatched. CDR3 protein: CASSVLSAGGLNEQFF. CDR3 bases: TGTGCCAGCAGCGTCCTTTCCGCGGGAGGCCTAAATGAGCAGTTCTTC.

This chain links TRBV12-5 with TRBJ2-5; 7 bases map to TRBD1. CDR1 is LGHNT and CDR2 is FRNRAP in the germline V gene. V was pared by 1 base and J by 7 bases, with 9 bases of the junction left unmatched. The CDR3 is 15 residues long. This CDR3 reads CASGLDRQGGGTQYF. CDR3 sequence (DNA): TGTGCTAGTGGTTTGGACCGACAGGGTGGCGGGACCCAGTACTTC. The full variable domain, in which reference TRBV12-5 and TRBJ2-5 provide the parts outside the CDR3, is DARVTQTPRHKVTEMGQEVTMRCQPILGHNTVFWYRQTMMQGLELLAYFRNRAPLDDSGMPKDRFSAEMPDATLATLKIQPSEPRDSAVYFCASGLDRQGGGTQYFGPGTRLLVL.

The rearrangement uses TRBV6-1 and TRBJ2-2, with TRBD2 as a possible D gene (5 bases). The germline CDR1 and CDR2 sequences are MNHNS and SASEGT. The CDR3 has 15 amino acids. Deletions cut 6 bases from V and 0 bases from J, with 11 bases between. The CDR3 reads CASRLVNSNTGELFF. CDR3 in DNA: TGTGCCAGCAGACTAGTCAATTCGAACACCGGGGAGCTGTTTTTT.

The gene calls are TRBV7-6 and TRBJ2-3; the match to TRBD2 covers 9 bases. V lost 2 bases to trimming and J lost 3 bases; unmatched junction nucleotides: 3. The CDR3 has 15 amino acids. Germline CDR1 is SGHVS and CDR2 is FNYEAQ. The CDR3 spells CASSLSGRMTDTQYF. The CDR3 nucleotides read TGTGCCAGCAGCTTAAGCGGGAGGATGACAGATACGCAGTATTTT. The whole variable domain, remainder taken from reference TRBV7-6 and TRBJ2-3, is GAGVSQSPRYKVTKRGQDVALRCDPISGHVSLYWYRQALGQGPEFLTYFNYEAQQDKSGLPNDRFSAERPEGSISTLTIQRTEQRDSAMYRCASSLSGRMTDTQYFGPGTRLTVL.

V and J are TRBV19 and TRBJ2-4; D is unresolved. The CDR3 loop spans 15 amino acids. Per germline, CDR1 LNHDA and CDR2 SQIVND (reference sequence). Trimming pared 7 bases from V and 0 bases from J, leaving 13 bases between. In DNA form, the CDR3 reads TGTGCCAGTAAGGCTGGAGATCTAGCCAAAAACATTCAGTACTTC. Translation gives CASKAGDLAKNIQYF.

This sequence joins TRBV5-1 and TRBJ2-1; D possibly corresponds to TRBD2 (5 bases). Per the germline V gene, CDR1 is SGHRS and CDR2 is YFSETQ. Trimming left V 4 bases short and J 5 bases short, with 16 bases between. The CDR3 length is 15 residues. CDR3 loop: CASSPEGLAHNEQFF. The CDR3 DNA sequence: TGCGCCAGCAGCCCTGAAGGGCTAGCCCACAATGAGCAGTTCTTC.

This chain links TRBV13 with TRBJ2-1; 13 bases fit TRBD2. V lost 5 bases and J lost 2; bases outside the gene matches: 6. The CDR3 is 17 residues long. In germline, CDR1 is PRHDT, CDR2 FYEKMQ (reference sequence). The CDR3, as DNA: TGTGCCAGCAGCCCCCGACTAGCGGGAGGCCCCTACAATGAGCAGTTCTTC. It translates to CASSPRLAGGPYNEQFF. Complete variable domain (other parts from reference TRBV13 and TRBJ2-1): AAGVIQSPRHLIKEKRETATLKCYPIPRHDTVYWYQQGPGQDPQFLISFYEKMQSDKGSIPDRFSAQQFSDYHSELNMSSLELGDSALYFCASSPRLAGGPYNEQFFGPGTRLTVL.

This chain uses TRBV15 with TRBJ1-5; no clear D. The CDR3 runs 13 residues. Trimming pared 3 bases from V and 6 bases from J, leaving 9 bases between. Germline CDR1 reads LNHNV; CDR2 reads YYDKDF (reference sequence). The CDR3 region has the DNA TGTGCCACCAGCAGGGCGTTGGGTCAGCCCCAGCATTTT. This codes for CATSRALGQPQHF.

V usage is TRBV5-4 and J usage is TRBJ2-1, with a possible D match to TRBD2 (6 bases). The germline CDR1 and CDR2 sequences are SGHNT and YYREEE (reference sequence). This CDR3 comprises 15 residues. Trimming took off 0 bases at V and 5 bases at J, with 12 bases between the two ends. The CDR3 protein is CASSLAGDSNNEQFF. The CDR3 DNA reads as TGTGCCAGCAGCTTGGCTGGGGACTCTAACAATGAGCAGTTCTTC.

This chain joins TRBV7-3 and TRBJ1-2, with 8 bases lining up with TRBD1. The J segment lost 4 bases and the V segment lost 5 bases, leaving 3 bases of the junction unmatched. Germline V CDR1 and CDR2: SGHTA, FQGTGA. The CDR3 runs 13 residues. This CDR3 reads CASSHGQGYGYTF. As DNA, the CDR3 is TGTGCCAGCAGCCACGGACAGGGCTATGGCTACACCTTC.

The chain recombines TRBV6-1 with TRBJ2-1, with a weak D call TRBD1 (5 bases). Germline values: CDR1 MNHNS, CDR2 SASEGT. The CDR3 covers 13 residues. V was cut by 3 bases and J by 10 bases, with 13 bases left in between. As DNA, the CDR3 is TGTGCCAGCAGTGATTGGACATCTAAGGAGCAGTTCTTC. This codes for CASSDWTSKEQFF.

The genes are TRBV5-1 and TRBJ1-2; 9 bases are a match to TRBD1. Trimming at V came to 4 bases and at J to 2 bases, leaving 9 bases not matched to a gene. The CDR3 has 16 amino acids. CDR1 SGHRS and CDR2 YFSETQ come from the germline V gene. The CDR3 DNA reads TGCGCCAGCAGCGCTTCCGGGACAGGGATCAACTATGGCTACACCTTC. Residues: CASSASGTGINYGYTF.

This clone was picked up one time. This chain joins TRBV28 and TRBJ1-2; D call uncertain. This CDR3 has 14 residues. Deletions cut 6 bases from V and 4 bases from J, with 15 bases between. CDR1 and CDR2 from the germline V gene are MDHEN and SYDVKM. Here the CDR3 DNA reads TGTGCCAGCAGCCCCCTTGAGAGTCGCTATGGCTACACCTTC. It translates to CASSPLESRYGYTF.

The V call is TRBV19, the J call TRBJ2-5, with 8 nucleotides matching TRBD2. CDR1 is LNHDA and CDR2 is SQIVND in the germline V gene (reference sequence). V shed 5 bases and J 1 base; nucleotides not matched to a gene: 3. The CDR3 consists of 14 residues. The CDR3 reads CASSPLAAQETQYF. The CDR3 nucleotides are TGTGCCAGTAGTCCACTAGCGGCCCAAGAGACCCAGTACTTC.